This T cell receptor (beta chain) was retrieved from a study of long-term antiretroviral therapy in people with HIV. Points from the study as a whole: Dominance of pre-ART expanded clones persisted, fluctuating and often declining after ART.

immunoSEQ v3.0 was run at survey level. For each individual sample, sequencing targeted 40,000-50,000 T-cell genomes. The data were produced by immunoSEQ multiplex PCR, yet TCRdb's version contains in-frame clones alone and is incomplete. Here the sample spans tens of thousands of clones, approximately 80% being singletons. This clone was seen just once. Its target is not known. Germline V gene data show CDR1 as SGHRS and CDR2 as YFSETQ. V trimming: 2 bases; J trimming: 4 bases; junction bases outside the gene matches: 4. The CDR3 is made up of 14 amino acids. The TCR sequence derives from a man in his thirties or forties with HIV. The chain has TRBV5-1 and TRBJ2-7; the match to TRBD1 covers 9 bases. The sample in question was unsorted PBMCs, obtained 4.3 years after starting antiretroviral therapy. CDR3 in DNA: TGCGCCAGCAGCTTAGCGGGACAGGGATACGAGCAGTACTTC. It codes for CASSLAGQGYEQYF.